These T cell receptor beta chains were read from a single sample in a study of T cell changes during pregnancy in multiple sclerosis. Profiling relied on immunoSEQ multiplex PCR, and the TCRdb table lists in-frame clones only, not all of them. The repertoire holds 64,000 or so clones, with roughly 90% as singletons. The sequences come from peripheral blood, collected in the first trimester of pregnancy. These receptors all come from a female donor with multiple sclerosis, enrolled in a pregnancy study. CDR3s include the opening cysteine and the closing phenylalanine or tryptophan. The D gene is left open where the match is weak. For some rows the clone size is stated as once, few or many, or as a class when expanded; others skip it.

j_call d_call v_call clone_size cdr3_aa cdr3_nt
TRBJ2-7 TRBD2 TRBV5-5 - CASSFLAGAGAYEQYF TGTGCCAGCAGCTTCCTAGCGGGAGCAGGAGCCTACGAGCAGTACTTC
TRBJ2-3 - TRBV19 once CASRKTGTADTQYF TGTGCCAGTAGAAAAACCGGGACTGCAGATACGCAGTATTTT
TRBJ2-7 TRBD2 TRBV5-5 few CASSSTLAKRGAGEQYF TGTGCCAGCAGCTCAACGTTGGCTAAGCGGGGGGCGGGTGAGCAGTACTTC
TRBJ1-5 - TRBV19 - CASNDVGPFNQPQHF TGTGCCAGTAACGATGTTGGGCCATTCAATCAGCCCCAGCATTTT
TRBJ1-4 - TRBV27 once CASKVRHRNEKLFF TGTGCCAGCAAGGTCAGGCATCGTAATGAAAAACTGTTTTTT
TRBJ2-7 - TRBV6-1 - CASPPAGNSYEQYF TGTGCCAGCCCACCGGCAGGGAACTCCTACGAGCAGTACTTC
TRBJ1-2 TRBD1 TRBV27 - CASSWTGPSVGGYTF TGTGCCAGCAGTTGGACAGGACCCTCGGTAGGTGGCTACACCTTC
TRBJ1-5 - TRBV2 - CASSAGYSNQPQHF TGTGCCAGCAGTGCGGGTTATAGCAATCAGCCCCAGCATTTT
TRBJ2-2 - TRBV28 - CASSPAGRTGELFF TGTGCCAGCTCCCCTGCCGGGAGAACCGGGGAGCTGTTTTTT
TRBJ2-7 TRBD2 TRBV19 - CASSIGAGSYEQYF TGTGCCAGTAGTATAGGAGCGGGAAGCTACGAGCAGTACTTC
TRBJ1-4 TRBD1 TRBV10-1 many CASSLDRRREKLFF TGCGCCAGCAGCCTGGACAGGAGGCGTGAAAAACTGTTTTTT
TRBJ2-1 - TRBV11-2 - CASSSRGYYNEQFF TGTGCCAGCAGCTCCAGAGGGTACTACAATGAGCAGTTCTTC
TRBJ2-7 TRBD1 TRBV5-1 - CASSLWTGSYEQYF TGCGCCAGCAGCCTATGGACAGGTTCCTACGAGCAGTACTTC
TRBJ2-7 TRBD1 TRBV7-9 - CASSWMPGQGAYEQYF TGTGCCAGCAGCTGGATGCCGGGACAGGGAGCCTACGAGCAGTACTTC
TRBJ2-2 TRBD1 TRBV2 few CASSEAGQGSSGELFF TGTGCCAGCAGTGAAGCGGGACAGGGATCGTCCGGGGAGCTGTTTTTT
TRBJ2-7 - TRBV7-6 - CASSNQRHEQYF TGTGCCAGCTCGAATCAGCGCCACGAGCAGTACTTC
TRBJ2-7 TRBD2 TRBV7-2 - CASSLGTSGSIYEQYF TGTGCCAGCAGCTTAGGGACTAGCGGGTCGATCTACGAGCAGTACTTC
TRBJ2-7 - TRBV4-3 many CASSQDREALWEQYF TGCGCCAGCAGCCAAGATCGGGAAGCGCTCTGGGAGCAGTACTTC
TRBJ2-7 TRBD1 TRBV5-1 - CASSSTGGSYEQYF TGCGCCAGCAGCTCGACAGGGGGATCCTACGAGCAGTACTTC
TRBJ1-3 - TRBV5-6 - CASSFLAAGNTIYF TGTGCCAGCAGCTTTTTGGCCGCTGGAAACACCATATATTTT
TRBJ2-1 - TRBV21-1 - CASSPPPRGNEQFF TGTGCCAGCAGCCCCCCACCCAGGGGCAATGAGCAGTTCTTC
TRBJ1-2 TRBD1 TRBV18 - CASSPQGASYGYTF TGTGCCAGCTCACCACAGGGGGCAAGCTATGGCTACACCTTC
TRBJ2-3 - TRBV19 once CASSISRGDTQYF TGTGCCAGTAGTATCTCCCGGGGAGATACGCAGTATTTT
TRBJ1-3 - TRBV30 - CAWIQGNTGNTIYF TGTGCCTGGATTCAGGGGAATACTGGAAACACCATATATTTT
TRBJ2-1 - TRBV29-1 - CSVERTPYNEQFF TGCAGCGTTGAAAGGACACCCTACAATGAGCAGTTCTTC
TRBJ2-7 - TRBV18 - CASSPPGRADEQYF TGTGCCAGCTCACCACCGGGCAGGGCGGACGAGCAGTACTTC